This T cell receptor beta chain originates from a study of memory CD4+ T cells and cytomegalovirus serostatus. Study as a whole: This sample comes from healthy Belgian adults, 9 CMV seropositive, 24 seronegative.

Single viable CD3+CD4+CD8-CD45RO+ cells were sorted as the memory CD4+ T cells. Here immunoSEQ multiplex PCR was the method, and the copy in TCRdb shows in-frame clones only, minus some. Found here are about 43,000 clones, around 77% of them singletons; the top ten hold less than 0.75%. Trimming pared 5 bases from V and 6 bases from J, leaving 22 bases between. The V gene's germline CDR1 is SGHTA and CDR2 FQGTGA. The CDR3 length is 16 residues. The TCR comes from an adult in good health and CMV-seronegative. The sequenced sample was memory CD4+ T cells from blood. The chain couples TRBV7-3 to TRBJ1-1; D is perhaps TRBD1 (6 bases). DNA for the CDR3: TGTGCCAGCAGCCCATCCCCGGGCAGGGGTGGCGCTGAAGCTTTCTTT. Protein: CASSPSPGRGGAEAFF.